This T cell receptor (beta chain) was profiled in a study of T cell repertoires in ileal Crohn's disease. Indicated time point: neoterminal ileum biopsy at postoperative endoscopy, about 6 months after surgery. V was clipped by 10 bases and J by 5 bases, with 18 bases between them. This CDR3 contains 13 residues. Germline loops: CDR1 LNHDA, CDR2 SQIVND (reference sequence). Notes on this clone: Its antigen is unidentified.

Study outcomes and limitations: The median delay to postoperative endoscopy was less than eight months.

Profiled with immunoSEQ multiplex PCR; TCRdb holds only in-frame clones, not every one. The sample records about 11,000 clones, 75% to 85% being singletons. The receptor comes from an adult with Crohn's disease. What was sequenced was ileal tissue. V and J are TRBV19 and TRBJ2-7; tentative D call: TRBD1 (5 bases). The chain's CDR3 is CATRNRQSHEQYF. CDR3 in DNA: TGTGCCACACGCAATCGACAGTCCCACGAGCAGTACTTC.